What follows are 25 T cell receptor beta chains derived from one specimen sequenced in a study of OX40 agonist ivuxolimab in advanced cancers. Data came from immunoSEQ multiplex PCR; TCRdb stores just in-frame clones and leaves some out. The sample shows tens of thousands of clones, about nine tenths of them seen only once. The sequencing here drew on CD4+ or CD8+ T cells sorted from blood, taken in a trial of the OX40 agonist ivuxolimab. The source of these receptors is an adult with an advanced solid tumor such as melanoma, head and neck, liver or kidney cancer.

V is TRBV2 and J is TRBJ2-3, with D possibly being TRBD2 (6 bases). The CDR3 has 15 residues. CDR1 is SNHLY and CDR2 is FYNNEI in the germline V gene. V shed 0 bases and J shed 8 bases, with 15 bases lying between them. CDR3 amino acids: CASSEAGGLASTQYF. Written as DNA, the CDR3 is TGTGCCAGCAGTGAAGCGGGGGGTCTGGCCTCTACGCAGTATTTT.

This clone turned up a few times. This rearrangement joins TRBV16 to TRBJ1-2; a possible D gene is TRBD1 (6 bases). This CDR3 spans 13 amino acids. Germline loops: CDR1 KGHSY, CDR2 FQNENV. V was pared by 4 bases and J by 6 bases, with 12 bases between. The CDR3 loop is CASSLVRDNGYTF. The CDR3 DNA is TGTGCCAGCAGCCTAGTACGGGACAATGGCTACACCTTC.

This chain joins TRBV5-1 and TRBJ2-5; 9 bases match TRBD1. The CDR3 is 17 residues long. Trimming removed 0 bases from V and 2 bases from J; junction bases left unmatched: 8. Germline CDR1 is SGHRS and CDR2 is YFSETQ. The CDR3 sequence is CASSLGSGTGFQETQYF. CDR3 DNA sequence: TGCGCCAGCAGCTTGGGATCCGGGACAGGGTTTCAAGAGACCCAGTACTTC.

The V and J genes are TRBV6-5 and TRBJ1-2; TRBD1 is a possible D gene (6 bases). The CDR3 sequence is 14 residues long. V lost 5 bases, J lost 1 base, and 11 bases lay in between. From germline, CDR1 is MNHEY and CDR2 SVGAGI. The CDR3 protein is CASSDRDNNYGYTF. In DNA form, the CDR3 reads TGTGCCAGCAGTGACCGGGACAATAACTATGGCTACACCTTC.

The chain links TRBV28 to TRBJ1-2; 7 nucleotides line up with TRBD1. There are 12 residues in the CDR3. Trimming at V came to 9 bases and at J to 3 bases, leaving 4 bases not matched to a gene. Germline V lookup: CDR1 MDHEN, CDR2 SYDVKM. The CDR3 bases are TGTGCCAGTTTGACAGGGTACTATGGCTACACCTTC. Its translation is CASLTGYYGYTF.

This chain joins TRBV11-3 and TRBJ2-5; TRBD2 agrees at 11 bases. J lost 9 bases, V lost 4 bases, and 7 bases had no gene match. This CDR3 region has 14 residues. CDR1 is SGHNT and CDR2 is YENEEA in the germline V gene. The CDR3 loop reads CASSSGLAGSAQYF. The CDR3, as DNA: TGTGCCAGCAGCTCTGGACTAGCGGGTTCGGCCCAGTACTTC.

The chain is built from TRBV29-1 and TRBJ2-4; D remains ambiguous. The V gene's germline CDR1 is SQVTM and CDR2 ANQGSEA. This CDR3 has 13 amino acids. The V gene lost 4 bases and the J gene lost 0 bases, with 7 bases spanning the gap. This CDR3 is CSVVESAKNIQYF. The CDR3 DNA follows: TGCAGCGTTGTTGAATCAGCCAAAAACATTCAGTACTTC.

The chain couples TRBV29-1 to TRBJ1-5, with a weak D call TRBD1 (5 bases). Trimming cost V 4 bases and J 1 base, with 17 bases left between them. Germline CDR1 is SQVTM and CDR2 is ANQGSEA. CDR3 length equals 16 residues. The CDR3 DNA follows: TGCAGCGTTGCGTTCTGGGGACCTGGGAGCAATCAGCCCCAGCATTTT. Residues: CSVAFWGPGSNQPQHF.

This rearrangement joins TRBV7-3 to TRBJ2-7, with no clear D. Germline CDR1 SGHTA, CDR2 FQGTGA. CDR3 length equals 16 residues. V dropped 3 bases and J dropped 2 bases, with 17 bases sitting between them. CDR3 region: CASSLLGPPTAYEQYF. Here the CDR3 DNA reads TGTGCCAGCAGCTTGCTTGGTCCCCCTACAGCCTACGAGCAGTACTTC.

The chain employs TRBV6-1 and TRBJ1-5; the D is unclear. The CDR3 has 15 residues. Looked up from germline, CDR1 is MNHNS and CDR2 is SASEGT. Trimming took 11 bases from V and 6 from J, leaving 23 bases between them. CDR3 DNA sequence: TGTGCCTCGTCGGGTGGCTTCTCGAGGAGTCAGCCCCAGCATTTT. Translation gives CASSGGFSRSQPQHF.

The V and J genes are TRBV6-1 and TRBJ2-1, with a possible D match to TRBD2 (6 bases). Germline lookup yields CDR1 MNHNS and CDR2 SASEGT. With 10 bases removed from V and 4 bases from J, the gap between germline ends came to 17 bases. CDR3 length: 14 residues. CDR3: CATRRASFYNEQFF. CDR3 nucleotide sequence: TGTGCCACCCGGAGGGCCTCATTTTACAATGAGCAGTTCTTC.

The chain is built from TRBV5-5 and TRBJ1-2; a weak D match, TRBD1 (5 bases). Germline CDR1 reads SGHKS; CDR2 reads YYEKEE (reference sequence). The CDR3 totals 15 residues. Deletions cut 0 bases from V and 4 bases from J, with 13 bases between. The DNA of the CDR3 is TGTGCCAGCAGCTTGGCCTCTGGGGGAATCTATGGCTACACCTTC. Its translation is CASSLASGGIYGYTF.

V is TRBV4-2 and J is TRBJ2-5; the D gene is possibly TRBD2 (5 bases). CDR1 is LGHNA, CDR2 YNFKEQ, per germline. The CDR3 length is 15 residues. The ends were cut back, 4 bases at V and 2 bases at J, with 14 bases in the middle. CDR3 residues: CASSRSSDSQETQYF. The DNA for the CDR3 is TGTGCCAGCAGCCGTAGCTCGGACTCACAAGAGACCCAGTACTTC.

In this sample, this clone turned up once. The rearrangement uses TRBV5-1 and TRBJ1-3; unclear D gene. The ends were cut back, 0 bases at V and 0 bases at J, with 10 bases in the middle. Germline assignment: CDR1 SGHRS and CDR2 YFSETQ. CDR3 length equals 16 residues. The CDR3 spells CASSLAQETSGNTIYF. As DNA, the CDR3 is TGCGCCAGCAGCTTGGCTCAGGAAACCTCTGGAAACACCATATATTTT.

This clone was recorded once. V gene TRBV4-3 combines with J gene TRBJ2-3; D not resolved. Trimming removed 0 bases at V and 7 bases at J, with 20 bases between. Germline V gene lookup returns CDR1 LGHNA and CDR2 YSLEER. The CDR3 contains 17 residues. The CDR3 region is CASSQETPPPIVNTQYF. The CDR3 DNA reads TGCGCCAGCAGCCAAGAGACCCCGCCCCCGATAGTGAATACGCAGTATTTT.

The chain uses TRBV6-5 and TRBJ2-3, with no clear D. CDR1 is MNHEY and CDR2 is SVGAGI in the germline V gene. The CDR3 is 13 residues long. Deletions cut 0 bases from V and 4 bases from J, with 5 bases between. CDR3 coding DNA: TGTGCCAGCAGTTACTCTAGGGCAGATACGCAGTATTTT. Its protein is CASSYSRADTQYF.

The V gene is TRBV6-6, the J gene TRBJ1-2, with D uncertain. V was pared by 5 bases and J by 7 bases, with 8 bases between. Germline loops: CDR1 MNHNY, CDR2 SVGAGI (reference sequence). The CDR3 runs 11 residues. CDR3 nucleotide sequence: TGTGCCAGCAGTGCCGAGGTTGGCTACACCTTC. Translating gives CASSAEVGYTF.

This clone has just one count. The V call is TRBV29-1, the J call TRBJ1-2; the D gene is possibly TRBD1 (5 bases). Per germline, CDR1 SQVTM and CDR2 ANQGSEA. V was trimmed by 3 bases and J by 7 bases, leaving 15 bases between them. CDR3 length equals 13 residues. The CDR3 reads CSVELGRVGGYTF. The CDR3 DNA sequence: TGCAGCGTTGAGTTGGGACGGGTTGGTGGCTACACCTTC.

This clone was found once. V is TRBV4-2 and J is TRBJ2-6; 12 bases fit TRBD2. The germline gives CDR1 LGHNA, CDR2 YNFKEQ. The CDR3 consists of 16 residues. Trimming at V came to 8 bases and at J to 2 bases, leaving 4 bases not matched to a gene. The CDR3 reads CASGGTSGPGANVLTF. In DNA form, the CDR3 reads TGTGCCAGCGGCGGGACTAGCGGGCCTGGGGCCAACGTCCTGACTTTC.

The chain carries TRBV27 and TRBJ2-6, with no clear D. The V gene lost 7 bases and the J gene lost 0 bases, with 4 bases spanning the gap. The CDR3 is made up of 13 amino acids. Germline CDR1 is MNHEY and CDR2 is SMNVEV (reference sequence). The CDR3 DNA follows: TGTGCCAGCACCTTCTCTGGGGCCAACGTCCTGACTTTC. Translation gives CASTFSGANVLTF.

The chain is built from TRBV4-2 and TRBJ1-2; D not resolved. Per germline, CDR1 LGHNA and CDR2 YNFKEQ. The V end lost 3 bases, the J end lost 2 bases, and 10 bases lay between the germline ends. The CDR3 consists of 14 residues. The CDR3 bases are TGTGCCAGCAGCCATCATAAGGACAACTATGGCTACACCTTC. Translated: CASSHHKDNYGYTF.

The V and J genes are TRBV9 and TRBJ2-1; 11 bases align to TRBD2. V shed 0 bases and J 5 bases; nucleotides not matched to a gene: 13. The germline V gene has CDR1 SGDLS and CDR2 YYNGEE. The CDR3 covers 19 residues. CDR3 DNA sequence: TGTGCCAGCAGCGTAGGGCTAGCGGGAGGCCGATCTATTAACAATGAGCAGTTCTTC. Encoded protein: CASSVGLAGGRSINNEQFF.

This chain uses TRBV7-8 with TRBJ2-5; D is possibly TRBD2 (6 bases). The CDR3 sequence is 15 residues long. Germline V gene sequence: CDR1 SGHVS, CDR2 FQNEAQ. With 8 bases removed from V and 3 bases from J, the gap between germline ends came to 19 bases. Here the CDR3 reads CASRGSGRREETQYF. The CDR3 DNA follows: TGTGCCAGCCGGGGGAGTGGGAGAAGGGAAGAGACCCAGTACTTC.

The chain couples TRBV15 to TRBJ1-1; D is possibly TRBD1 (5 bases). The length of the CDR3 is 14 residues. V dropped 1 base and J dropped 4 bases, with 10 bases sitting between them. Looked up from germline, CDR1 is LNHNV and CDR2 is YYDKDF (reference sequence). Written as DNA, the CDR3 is TGTGCCACCAGCAGAGCCAGGGATTCCACTGAAGCTTTCTTT. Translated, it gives CATSRARDSTEAFF. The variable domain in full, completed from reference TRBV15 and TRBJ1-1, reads DAMVIQNPRYQVTQFGKPVTLSCSQTLNHNVMYWYQQKSSQAPKLLFHYYDKDFNNEADTPDNFQSRRPNTSFCFLDIRSPGLGDTAMYLCATSRARDSTEAFFGQGTRLTVV.

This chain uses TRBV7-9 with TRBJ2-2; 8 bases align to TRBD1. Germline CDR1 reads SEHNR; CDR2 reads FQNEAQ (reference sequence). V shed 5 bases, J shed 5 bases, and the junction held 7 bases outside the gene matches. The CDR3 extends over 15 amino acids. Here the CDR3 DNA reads TGTGCCAGCAGCCACTGGACAGGGTTGACCGGGGAGCTGTTTTTT. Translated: CASSHWTGLTGELFF.